This TCR beta chain derives from a study of cytomegalovirus exposure and HLA in healthy donors. Study results and caveats: TCR beta sequences numbering 15,000 to 20,000 were associated with HLA alleles at 0.05 false discovery rate in a later analysis. A further, later analysis showed that HLA-associated TCR beta chains (compared with equally common others) were more clonally expanded. Several of the most significant clusters appeared linked to common viral pathogens, based on a later analysis. Data from an earlier analysis indicated that most TCR beta V segments were productive either about 90% or about 30% of the time.

This clone was seen only once. The antigen remains undetermined. The PCR used 60 Vbeta and 13 Jbeta primers. Sequencing used immunoSEQ multiplex PCR; TCRdb keeps in-frame clones, though not all of them. The sample lists roughly 160,000 clones; roughly 80% were seen once. The ends were cut back, 6 bases at V and 4 bases at J, with 20 bases in the middle. The CDR3 has 16 residues. CDR1 is ENHRY and CDR2 is SYGVKD in the germline V gene. Sequenced: PBMCs. The source is a woman younger than 45 in good health and CMV-seropositive. V and J are TRBV10-3 and TRBJ2-3, with unresolved D. As DNA, the CDR3 is TGTGCCATCAGGCCTTCGAGGTCTGAACCAGCAGATACGCAGTATTTT. It specifies CAIRPSRSEPADTQYF.